The sequence of this TCR beta chain was determined in a study of sequential checkpoint blockade in melanoma. Study-level information: Patients were randomized 1:1 to nivolumab-then-ipilimumab or ipilimumab-then-nivolumab first-line. Maintenance nivolumab came after either treatment sequence.

Treatment here: randomized to nivolumab then ipilimumab (arm A) or the reverse (arm B). No patient had prior DNA-damaging chemotherapy. Live CD3+CD8+ CD19− CD56− cells were sorted from PBMCs. Sequencing was performed with immunoSEQ multiplex PCR; in TCRdb, only in-frame clones are kept and a portion is missing. The sample carries approximately 1,300 clones, around 60% recorded once. The CDR3 has 16 amino acids. Germline V gene sequence: CDR1 LGHNA, CDR2 YSLEER. V shed 1 base and J 6 bases; nucleotides not matched to a gene: 6. The V and J genes are TRBV4-3 and TRBJ1-6; 7 bases fit TRBD1. This material consisted of CD8+ T cells sorted from blood (inferred from file names), taken from a patient given nivolumab and ipilimumab in sequence. The TCR sequence derives from a human patient with melanoma. Some clones in this sample may be carry-over from other donors' samples. The CDR3 DNA sequence: TGCGCCAGCAGCCAAGGTACGAGGGGGCCTAATTCACCCCTCCACTTT. This codes for CASSQGTRGPNSPLHF.